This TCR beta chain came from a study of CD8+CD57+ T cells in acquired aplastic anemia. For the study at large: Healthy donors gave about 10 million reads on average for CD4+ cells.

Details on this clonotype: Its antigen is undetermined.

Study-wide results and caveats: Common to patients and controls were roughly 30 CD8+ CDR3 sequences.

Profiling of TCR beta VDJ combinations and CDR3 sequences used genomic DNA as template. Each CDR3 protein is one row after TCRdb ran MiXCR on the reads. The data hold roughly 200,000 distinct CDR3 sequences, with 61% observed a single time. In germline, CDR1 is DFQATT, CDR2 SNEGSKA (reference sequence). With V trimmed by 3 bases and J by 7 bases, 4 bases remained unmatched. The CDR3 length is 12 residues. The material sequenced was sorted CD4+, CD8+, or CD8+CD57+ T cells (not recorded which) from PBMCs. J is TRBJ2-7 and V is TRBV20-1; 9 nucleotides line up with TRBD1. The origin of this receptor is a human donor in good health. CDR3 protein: CSASGQGREQYF. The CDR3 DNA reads TGCAGTGCTAGTGGACAGGGGAGGGAGCAGTACTTC.